This T cell receptor beta chain emerged from a study of T-cell memory formation after mild COVID-19. The CDR3 loop spans 15 amino acids. V was clipped by 6 bases and J by 2 bases; unmatched bases: 9. The germline gives CDR1 MDHEN, CDR2 SYDVKM. A single record per CDR3 protein comes from TCRdb applying MiXCR to the 5' RACE reads. Among just under 350,000 distinct CDR3 sequences listed, approximately 13% were seen once. This TCR derives from a man between 18 and 35 years old who had mild COVID-19 (a few samples of this study predate the infection). Cell type and time point are not known. V is TRBV28 and J is TRBJ1-1; 7 bases are a match to TRBD1. The sample consisted of PBMCs or a T cell subset sorted from them (not recorded which). The CDR3 DNA reads as TGTGCCAGCAGGCACCCCGACAGGGTTAACACTGAAGCTTTCTTT. It is translated as CASRHPDRVNTEAFF. The complete variable domain, with remaining parts taken from reference TRBV28 and TRBJ1-1, reads DVKVTQSSRYLVKRTGEKVFLECVQDMDHENMFWYRQDPGLGLRLIYFSYDVKMKEKGDIPEGYSVSREKKERFSLILESASTNQTSMYLCASRHPDRVNTEAFFGQGTRLTVV.